These 17 T cell receptor beta chains were sequenced from one sample in a study of blood T cell repertoires in COVID-19. Sequencing used immunoSEQ multiplex PCR; TCRdb keeps in-frame clones, though not all of them. The sample consists of some 210,000 clones, approximately 90% of them appearing once. The material sequenced was peripheral blood. Every receptor here comes from a middle-aged woman with acute or convalescent COVID-19.

The rearrangement joins TRBV3-1 (or the pseudogene TRBV3-2) to TRBJ1-2, with D possibly matching TRBD1 (6 bases). V was clipped by 4 bases and J by 2 bases, with 26 bases between them. CDR1 is LGHDT and CDR2 is YNNKEL in the germline V gene (reference sequence). The CDR3 length is 19 residues. Here the CDR3 reads CASSPRTLLQTGTNYGYTF. The CDR3 DNA reads as TGTGCCAGCAGCCCCCGTACGCTTCTACAGACAGGCACCAACTATGGCTACACCTTC.

This sequence joins TRBV25-1 and TRBJ2-3, with TRBD1 identical over 10 bases. Germline loops: CDR1 MGHDK, CDR2 SYGVNS. V was clipped by 5 bases and J by 4 bases; unmatched bases: 12. The CDR3 runs 17 residues. The CDR3 is CASSPVPGQGNADTQYF. The DNA of the CDR3 is TGTGCCAGCAGTCCAGTACCGGGACAGGGGAATGCAGATACGCAGTATTTT.

This rearrangement joins TRBV4-2 to TRBJ2-3; TRBD2 matches at 9 bases. The V and J ends lost 0 bases and 0 bases, in that order; junction bases with no gene match: 4. Germline loops: CDR1 LGHNA, CDR2 YNFKEQ. The CDR3 sequence is 17 residues long. The CDR3 nucleotides read TGTGCCAGCAGCCAAGACGTAGCGGGGGTCAGCACAGATACGCAGTATTTT. This translates into CASSQDVAGVSTDTQYF.

The rearrangement links TRBV5-1 to TRBJ2-3, with 14 bases identical to TRBD2. Looked up from germline, CDR1 is SGHRS and CDR2 is YFSETQ. The V and J ends lost 4 bases and 4 bases, in that order; junction bases with no gene match: 20. The CDR3 length is 21 residues. The CDR3 here is CASSVTGTSGGPWATPDTQYF. CDR3 DNA sequence: TGCGCCAGCAGCGTTACCGGGACTAGCGGGGGACCGTGGGCCACTCCAGATACGCAGTATTTT.

The genes are TRBV7-8 and TRBJ2-7; D might be TRBD2 (6 bases). Trimming removed 5 bases from V and 5 bases from J, with 16 bases in between. The length of the CDR3 is 14 residues. Per germline, CDR1 SGHVS and CDR2 FQNEAQ. The CDR3 reads CASSLLVGGNEQYV. CDR3 DNA: TGTGCCAGCAGCCTCCTCGTAGGAGGGAACGAGCAGTACGTC.

The chain combines TRBV5-1 with TRBJ2-7; D is perhaps TRBD1 (5 bases). Trimming stripped 0 bases from V and 6 bases from J, with 10 bases between. The CDR3 has 13 amino acids. CDR1 is SGHRS and CDR2 is YFSETQ in the germline V gene. CDR3 sequence (DNA): TGCGCCAGCAGCTTGGAGGGGTTCAGCGAGCAGTACGTC. Translated: CASSLEGFSEQYV.

The chain employs TRBV5-1 and TRBJ1-6, with TRBD1 identical over 8 bases. The germline gives CDR1 SGHRS, CDR2 YFSETQ. V was pared by 4 bases and J by 7 bases, with 4 bases of the junction left unmatched. There are 14 residues in the CDR3. Written as DNA, the CDR3 is TGCGCCAGCAGCACGGGACAGGAAAATTCACCCCTCCACTTT. It codes for CASSTGQENSPLHF.

The rearrangement joins TRBV9 to TRBJ2-3; possibly TRBD2 for D (5 bases). Trimming removed 4 bases at V and 0 bases at J, with 15 bases between. The germline V gene has CDR1 SGDLS and CDR2 YYNGEE. The CDR3 consists of 16 residues. DNA of the CDR3: TGTGCCAGCAGCCCAAGAGGGAATCCGAGCACAGATACGCAGTATTTT. Translated, it gives CASSPRGNPSTDTQYF.

CDR3 region: CASSQPGDPIGGELFF. CDR3 DNA: TGTGCCAGCAGCCAACCGGGAGACCCTATCGGCGGGGAGCTGTTTTTT. The chain links TRBV3-1 (or the pseudogene TRBV3-2) to TRBJ2-2, with D perhaps matching TRBD2 (6 bases). Germline V gives CDR1 LGHDT, CDR2 YNNKEL (reference sequence). This CDR3 spans 16 amino acids. Trimming shortened V by 2 bases and J by 7 bases, and 17 bases separated the two germline ends.

The sample holds one count of this clone. This chain links TRBV7-2 with TRBJ2-4, with TRBD2 identical over 8 bases. The CDR3 totals 16 residues. The germline gives CDR1 SGHTA, CDR2 FQGNSA. After removal of 5 bases from V and 6 bases from J, the junction contained 12 bases not matched to a gene. CDR3 sequence: CASSLETGLAGNIQYF. CDR3 bases: TGTGCCAGCAGCCTAGAGACCGGACTAGCTGGAAACATTCAGTACTTC.

This clone has at least ten counts. The V gene is TRBV18, the J gene TRBJ1-4; TRBD1 agrees at 8 bases. The length of the CDR3 is 16 residues. The V gene end was trimmed by 3 bases and the J gene end by 7 bases; junction bases not matched to a gene: 10. The V gene's germline CDR1 is KGHSH and CDR2 LQKENI. The CDR3 loop is CASSPRGQGAGEKLFF. The CDR3 nucleotides read TGTGCCAGCTCACCGAGAGGACAGGGCGCGGGTGAAAAACTGTTTTTT. Full variable domain (missing parts from reference TRBV18 and TRBJ1-4): NAGVMQNPRHLVRRRGQEARLRCSPMKGHSHVYWYRQLPEEGLKFMVYLQKENIIDESGMPKERFSAEFPKEGPSILRIQQVVRGDSAAYFCASSPRGQGAGEKLFFGSGTQLSVL.

The gene calls are TRBV5-1 and TRBJ2-5; D gene unclear. The CDR3 runs 12 residues. V lost 0 bases and J 3 bases, leaving 3 bases between the germline ends. Germline lookup yields CDR1 SGHRS and CDR2 YFSETQ. In DNA, the CDR3 is TGCGCCAGCAGCTTGGGAGAAGAGACCCAGTACTTC. Translating it yields CASSLGEETQYF.

The V call is TRBV30, the J call TRBJ1-1; 11 bases map to TRBD1. V trimming: 1 base; J trimming: 10 bases; junction bases outside the gene matches: 2. CDR3 length: 12 amino acids. Germline CDR1 GTSNPN, CDR2 SVGIG (reference sequence). CDR3 amino acids: CAWSADRGRAFF. The DNA of the CDR3 is TGTGCCTGGAGTGCGGACAGGGGGCGAGCTTTCTTT.

This clone was recorded once. The J gene is TRBJ1-1, the V gene TRBV20-1; D gene ambiguous. V was trimmed by 7 bases and J by 1 base, leaving 7 bases between them. CDR1 and CDR2 (germline): DFQATT, SNEGSKA (reference sequence). The CDR3 spans 11 residues. The CDR3 region is CSVRGNTEAFF. In nucleotides, the CDR3 is TGCAGTGTTCGAGGGAACACTGAAGCTTTCTTT.

This rearrangement joins TRBV21-1 to TRBJ1-6; the table names TRBD1, a call not compared with the DNA. TRBV21-1 is marked as a pseudogene. There are 17 residues in the CDR3. CDR3 sequence (DNA): TGTGCCAGCAGCAAAGCACCGACAGGGAGTCCCTATTCACCCCTCCACTTT. Its protein product is CASSKAPTGSPYSPLHF.

V gene TRBV19 combines with J gene TRBJ1-1; D unclear. The CDR3 consists of 16 residues. Trimming took off 3 bases at V and 1 base at J, with 15 bases between the two ends. Germline-derived CDR1 and CDR2 are LNHDA and SQIVND (reference sequence). The CDR3 DNA follows: TGTGCCAGTAGTATTCAGAGAGGTTACGAGAACACTGAAGCTTTCTTT. It encodes CASSIQRGYENTEAFF.

The CDR3 spells CASSFAGSRRGEAFF. The CDR3, as DNA: TGCGCCAGCAGCTTTGCAGGGAGTAGGAGGGGCGAAGCTTTCTTT. The V call is TRBV5-1, the J call TRBJ1-1; maybe TRBD1 (5 bases). CDR1 and CDR2 from the germline V gene are SGHRS and YFSETQ. V gave up 2 bases and J gave up 8 bases, with 19 bases separating them. This CDR3 spans 15 amino acids.